The sequence of this T cell receptor beta chain was determined in a study of blood T cell repertoires in COVID-19. Method: immunoSEQ multiplex PCR; TCRdb's copy keeps in-frame clones and lacks some. This table holds some 220,000 clones, around 85% found once. Germline CDR1 LNHNV, CDR2 YYDKDF (reference sequence). J gave up 5 bases and V 2 bases, and 7 bases lay outside the gene matches. There are 16 residues in the CDR3. V and J are TRBV15 and TRBJ1-4, with 8 nucleotides matching TRBD1. Sequences were obtained from peripheral blood. This sequence was found in a woman aged 70-85 years with COVID-19, enrolled during active disease. DNA for the CDR3: TGTGCCACCAGCAGACCGACAGGGGCCACGAATGAAAAACTGTTTTTT. It codes for CATSRPTGATNEKLFF.